Listed here are 17 T cell receptor beta chains from one sample, sequenced in a study of blood T cell repertoires in COVID-19. Data came from immunoSEQ multiplex PCR; TCRdb stores just in-frame clones and leaves some out. This table has 140,000 or so clones, about 82% appearing once. Sequencing was performed on peripheral blood. The receptors come from a man aged 50-59 years with acute or convalescent COVID-19.

The chain employs TRBV11-2 and TRBJ1-2, with D unresolved. V was trimmed by 4 bases and J by 4 bases, leaving 16 bases between them. CDR1 is SGHAT and CDR2 is FQNNGV in the germline V gene. The CDR3 loop spans 15 amino acids. The DNA of the CDR3 is TGTGCCAGCAGCTACCGACGGGGAGAGATCTATGGCTACACCTTC. It is translated as CASSYRRGEIYGYTF.

This sequence joins TRBV7-6 and TRBJ2-7, with D perhaps TRBD2 (6 bases). Germline-derived CDR1 and CDR2 are SGHVS and FNYEAQ. Trimming stripped 0 bases from V and 4 bases from J, with 10 bases between. CDR3 length: 14 residues. The CDR3 reads CASSLAGRSYEQYF. CDR3 bases: TGTGCCAGCAGCTTAGCGGGGAGGTCTTACGAGCAGTACTTC.

The J gene is TRBJ2-1, the V gene TRBV28; 11 nucleotides match TRBD1. The CDR3 is made up of 17 amino acids. V gave up 6 bases and J gave up 1 base; unmatched junction bases: 8. Per the germline V gene, CDR1 is MDHEN and CDR2 is SYDVKM. CDR3 loop: CASRLDRGPISYNEQFF. DNA of the CDR3: TGTGCCAGCAGGTTGGACAGGGGGCCGATTTCCTACAATGAGCAGTTCTTC.

The chain has TRBV18 and TRBJ1-4; 9 bases are a match to TRBD1. CDR1 and CDR2 from the germline V gene are KGHSH and LQKENI. CDR3 length equals 15 residues. The J segment lost 8 bases and the V segment lost 3 bases, leaving 7 bases of the junction unmatched. As DNA, the CDR3 is TGTGCCAGCTCACCTATGACAGGGGGACAGGAAAAACTGTTTTTT. It encodes CASSPMTGGQEKLFF.

This sequence joins TRBV5-1 and TRBJ1-3; TRBD1 aligns across 11 bases. Germline CDR1 and CDR2: SGHRS and YFSETQ. Losses at the gene ends were 4 bases for V and 8 bases for J; bases not matched to a gene: 8. The CDR3 totals 15 residues. The CDR3 spells CASSPGQGASDTIYF. The CDR3 DNA reads TGCGCCAGCAGCCCCGGACAGGGGGCTTCGGACACCATATATTTT.

The V call is TRBV15, the J call TRBJ2-3, with 8 bases aligning to TRBD2. The CDR3 totals 15 residues. The J segment lost 3 bases and the V segment lost 3 bases, leaving 5 bases of the junction unmatched. Germline CDR1 and CDR2: LNHNV and YYDKDF (reference sequence). The CDR3 region has the DNA TGTGCCACCAGCAGCCCGGGGGGGAAAACAGATACGCAGTATTTT. It specifies CATSSPGGKTDTQYF. Based on the CDR3 plus reference TRBV15 and TRBJ2-3, the full variable domain is DAMVIQNPRYQVTQFGKPVTLSCSQTLNHNVMYWYQQKSSQAPKLLFHYYDKDFNNEADTPDNFQSRRPNTSFCFLDIRSPGLGDTAMYLCATSSPGGKTDTQYFGPGTRLTVL.

The chain links TRBV5-5 to TRBJ1-2; maybe TRBD1 (5 bases). The CDR3 sequence is 16 residues long. Germline V lookup: CDR1 SGHKS, CDR2 YYEKEE (reference sequence). V lost 6 bases to trimming and J lost 0 bases, with 18 bases between them. The CDR3 nucleotides read TGTGCCAGCACCCGCGGTGGGACGGGAGCTAACTATGGCTACACCTTC. Residues: CASTRGGTGANYGYTF.

The chain uses TRBV27 and TRBJ2-7; 8 nucleotides match TRBD1. V shed 2 bases and J 4 bases; nucleotides not matched to a gene: 1. This CDR3 region has 13 residues. CDR1 is MNHEY and CDR2 is SMNVEV in the germline V gene (reference sequence). In DNA form, the CDR3 reads TGTGCCAGCAGTTTACAGGGGGCTTACGAGCAGTACTTC. As protein: CASSLQGAYEQYF.

The chain is built from TRBV24-1 and TRBJ2-2, with 9 bases lining up with TRBD2. This CDR3 comprises 16 residues. The germline gives CDR1 KGHDR, CDR2 SFDVKD. V lost 4 bases, J lost 0 bases, and 2 bases stayed unmatched. The CDR3 here is CATSELAGANTGELFF. The CDR3 DNA reads as TGTGCCACCAGTGAATTAGCGGGGGCGAACACCGGGGAGCTGTTTTTT.

V is TRBV19 and J is TRBJ1-1, with 8 nucleotides matching TRBD1. This CDR3 contains 14 residues. After removal of 6 bases from V and 2 bases from J, the junction contained 5 bases not matched to a gene. In germline, CDR1 is LNHDA, CDR2 SQIVND (reference sequence). CDR3 region: CASSPTGGNTEAFF. In DNA, the CDR3 is TGTGCCAGTAGCCCCACAGGGGGAAACACTGAAGCTTTCTTT. Full variable domain (rest looked up from reference TRBV19 and TRBJ1-1): DGGITQSPKYLFRKEGQNVTLSCEQNLNHDAMYWYRQDPGQGLRLIYYSQIVNDFQKGDIAEGYSVSREKKESFPLTVTSAQKNPTAFYLCASSPTGGNTEAFFGQGTRLTVV.

The chain employs TRBV4-1 and TRBJ2-3, with D maybe TRBD2 (7 bases). CDR1 is MGHRA, CDR2 YSYEKL, per germline. Trimming cost V 10 bases and J 0 bases, with 17 bases left between them. The CDR3 totals 15 residues. CDR3 amino acids: CATKRGGVSTDTQYF. CDR3 coding DNA: TGCGCCACCAAAAGGGGGGGTGTGAGCACAGATACGCAGTATTTT.

The chain employs TRBV27 and TRBJ2-2; 8 bases match TRBD2. V lost 5 bases to trimming and J lost 5 bases; unmatched junction nucleotides: 7. Germline CDR1 and CDR2: MNHEY and SMNVEV (reference sequence). The CDR3 covers 15 residues. CDR3 nucleotide sequence: TGTGCCAGCAGTAGCGGGGGCGGGAGGACCGGGGAGCTGTTTTTT. Protein: CASSSGGGRTGELFF.

As concerns this clone: This specimen includes other DNA sequences encoding the same CDR3. The chain recombines TRBV12-3 or TRBV12-4 with TRBJ1-5; D gene uncertain. V dropped 3 bases and J dropped 5 bases, with 8 bases sitting between them. The CDR3 covers 13 residues. The CDR3 sequence is CASSFVGDQPQHF. In DNA form, the CDR3 reads TGTGCCAGCAGTTTTGTCGGGGATCAGCCCCAGCATTTT.

The chain is built from TRBV11-2 and TRBJ2-1; 7 positions agree with TRBD2. Germline-derived CDR1 and CDR2 are SGHAT and FQNNGV. This CDR3 spans 18 amino acids. J gave up 10 bases and V 4 bases, and 22 bases lay outside the gene matches. The CDR3 reads CASSSVPRGGSPSWEQFF. The CDR3 region has the DNA TGTGCCAGCAGCTCAGTCCCACGCGGCGGGAGTCCATCTTGGGAGCAGTTCTTC.

The rearrangement joins TRBV9 to TRBJ2-7; a possible D gene is TRBD1 (5 bases). The CDR3 sequence is 15 residues long. Germline CDR1 reads SGDLS; CDR2 reads YYNGEE. V lost 3 bases and J 2 bases, leaving 15 bases between the germline ends. CDR3 in amino acids: CASSEGASIAYEQYF. The DNA for the CDR3 is TGTGCCAGCAGCGAAGGGGCCTCGATAGCCTACGAGCAGTACTTC. The whole variable domain, filled in from reference TRBV9 and TRBJ2-7, reads DSGVTQTPKHLITATGQRVTLRCSPRSGDLSVYWYQQSLDQGLQFLIQYYNGEERAKGNILERFSAQQFPDLHSELNLSSLELGDSALYFCASSEGASIAYEQYFGPGTRLTVT.

The chain combines TRBV10-3 with TRBJ2-1; the match to TRBD2 covers 7 bases. This CDR3 spans 15 amino acids. Germline V gene lookup returns CDR1 ENHRY and CDR2 SYGVKD. Losses at the gene ends were 0 bases for V and 11 bases for J; bases not matched to a gene: 10. CDR3 sequence: CAISESRLAVDKQFF. The CDR3 DNA is TGTGCCATCAGTGAGTCGCGGCTAGCGGTTGACAAGCAGTTCTTC.

This chain uses TRBV10-2 with TRBJ2-3, with 10 nucleotides matching TRBD2. The J segment lost 5 bases and the V segment lost 4 bases, leaving 9 bases of the junction unmatched. In germline, CDR1 is WSHSY, CDR2 SAAADI. The CDR3 covers 16 residues. CDR3 nucleotide sequence: TGCGCCAGCAGTGGTGCAACCGGGACTAGCGTAGATACGCAGTATTTT. This codes for CASSGATGTSVDTQYF.